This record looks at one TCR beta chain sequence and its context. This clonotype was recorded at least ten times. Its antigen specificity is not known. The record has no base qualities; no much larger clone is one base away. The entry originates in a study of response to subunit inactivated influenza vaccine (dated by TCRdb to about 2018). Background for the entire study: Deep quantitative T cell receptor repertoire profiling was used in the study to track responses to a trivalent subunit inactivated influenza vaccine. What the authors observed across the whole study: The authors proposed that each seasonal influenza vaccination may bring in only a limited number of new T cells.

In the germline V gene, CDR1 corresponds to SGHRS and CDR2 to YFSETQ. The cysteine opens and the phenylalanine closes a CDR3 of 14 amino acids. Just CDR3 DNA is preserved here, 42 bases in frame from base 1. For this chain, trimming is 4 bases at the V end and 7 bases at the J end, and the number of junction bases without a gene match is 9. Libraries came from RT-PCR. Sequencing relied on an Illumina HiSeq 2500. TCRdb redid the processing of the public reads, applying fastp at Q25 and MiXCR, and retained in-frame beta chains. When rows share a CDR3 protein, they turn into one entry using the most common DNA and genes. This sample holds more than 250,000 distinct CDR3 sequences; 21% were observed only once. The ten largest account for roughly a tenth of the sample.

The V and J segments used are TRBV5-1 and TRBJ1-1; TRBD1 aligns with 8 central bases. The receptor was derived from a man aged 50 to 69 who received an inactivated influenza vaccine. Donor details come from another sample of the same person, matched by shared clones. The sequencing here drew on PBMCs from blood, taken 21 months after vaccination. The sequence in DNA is TGCGCCAGCAGCCCCACAGGGGGGAGCCTTGAAGCTTTCTTT. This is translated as CASSPTGGSLEAFF.